Listed below are T cell receptor beta chains from one sample, sequenced in a study of molecular identifiers for immune sequencing clone quantification. TCRdb analysed the PCR reads with MiXCR anew, one entry per CDR3 protein. The data show about 320,000 distinct CDR3 sequences, with roughly 23% seen just once and 0.81% held by the top ten. The sample was naive CD8+ T cells from blood, with Jurkat cell RNA spiked in. Receptors were obtained from a human donor in good health. Some libraries in this study had Jurkat cell RNA spiked in. Both conserved end residues are part of each CDR3. Not all rows give a size; the values are once, few, many and, for expanded clones, a class.

J gene | V gene | clone size | CDR3 protein
TRBJ2-3 | TRBV7-9 | few | CASSSGLAGTYTDTQYF
TRBJ2-7 | TRBV20-1 | many | CSARSHDSYEQYF
TRBJ2-7 | TRBV28 | . | CASSLQGIPYEQYF
TRBJ2-6 | TRBV20-1 | . | CSAIHPVAGADVPTF
TRBJ1-2 | TRBV7-9 | many | CASSWAGGDYGYTF
TRBJ2-3 | TRBV9 | . | CASSSDRGADTQYF
TRBJ2-1 | TRBV4-1 | many | CASSLEDRAAYNEQFF
TRBJ2-3 | TRBV4-1 | . | CASSSHRAAITDTQYF
TRBJ2-5 | TRBV7-2 | many | CASSPGTSVFETQYF
TRBJ1-1 | TRBV6-2/TRBV6-3 | few | CASSFWESDENTEAFF
TRBJ1-5 | TRBV3-1 | many | CASSQGAVNQPQHF
TRBJ2-1 | TRBV4-1 | . | CASSHLARTEGQNEQFF
TRBJ2-7 | TRBV28 | many | CASSPVLTYEQYF
TRBJ1-6 | TRBV28 | many | CASSLARAGNSPLHF
TRBJ2-6 | TRBV11-2 | many | CASSLGGGAAGANVLTF
TRBJ2-7 | TRBV9 | few | CASSVAKTSGVIYEQYF
TRBJ2-7 | TRBV5-4 | few | CASSQVDSYEQYF
TRBJ2-3 | TRBV6-5 | many | CASSYSIAGIHFSDTQYF
TRBJ2-7 | TRBV5-1 | many | CASSFLWTSGEGEQYF
TRBJ1-1 | TRBV5-1 | many | CASSVTGFTEAFF
TRBJ2-3 | TRBV4-3 | many | CASSQDRGLLDTQYF
TRBJ1-3 | TRBV5-6 | many | CASSLSDLSGNTIYF
TRBJ1-4 | TRBV7-2 | many | CASSLVGTGDLLGEKLFF
TRBJ1-1 | TRBV28 | many | CASSPLGTDTEAFF
TRBJ2-1 | TRBV6-2/TRBV6-3 | many | CASSLLGPNEQFF
TRBJ1-5 | TRBV4-1 | many | CASSQTSGGNQPQHF
TRBJ2-3 | TRBV6-1 | many | CASTGQLRVTDTQYF
TRBJ2-1 | TRBV27 | many | CASSSEGYNEQFF
TRBJ2-3 | TRBV7-8 | many | CASSLEGTSGADTQYF